Included here is one T cell receptor beta chain sequence, with context. Those who participated ranged in age from roughly 18 to 89 years and resided in approximately 23 US areas. Resolution of symptoms, clearance, or two negative PCRs was present in recovered Cohort 3 donors. This entry is derived from a study of blood T cell repertoires in COVID-19. Study at large: In each case, the material was cDNA or gDNA derived from T cells, B-cell-depleted T cells, or PBMCs.

Authors' analysis steps: Scientists estimated how many nucleated cells there were by amplifying reference gene primers. Assay: immunoSEQ multiplex PCR; the TCRdb copy retains only in-frame clones and omits some. From that table come the V and J calls and clone size; the DNA was used to work out D and trimming. Altogether 180,000 or so clones are present, around 80% being singletons, with the ten largest covering under 15%. Germline values: CDR1 SGHRS, CDR2 YFSETQ. The CDR3 loop spans 16 amino acids. V lost 0 bases to trimming and J lost 1 base, with 13 bases between them. Sequences were obtained from PBMCs or T cells enriched from blood (not recorded which). The chain couples TRBV5-1 to TRBJ1-1, with D tentatively TRBD1 (6 bases). This clonotype was obtained from a woman aged 55-70 years who had recovered from COVID-19. CDR3 residues: CASSLGTAFPNTEAFF. CDR3 DNA sequence: TGCGCCAGCAGCTTGGGGACAGCCTTCCCGAACACTGAAGCTTTCTTT.